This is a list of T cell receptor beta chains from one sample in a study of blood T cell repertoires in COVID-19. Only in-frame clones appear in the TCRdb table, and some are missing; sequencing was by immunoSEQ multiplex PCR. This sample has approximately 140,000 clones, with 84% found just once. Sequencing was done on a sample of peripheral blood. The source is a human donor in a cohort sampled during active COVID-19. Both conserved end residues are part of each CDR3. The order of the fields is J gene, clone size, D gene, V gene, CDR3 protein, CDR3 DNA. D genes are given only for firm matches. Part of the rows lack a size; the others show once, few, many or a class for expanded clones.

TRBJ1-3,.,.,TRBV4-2,CASSHPRDIGNTIYF,TGTGCCAGCAGCCACCCCCGGGACATAGGAAACACCATATATTTT
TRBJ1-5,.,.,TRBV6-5,CASSSPGLPQHF,TGTGCCAGCAGTTCCCCTGGGCTGCCCCAGCATTTT
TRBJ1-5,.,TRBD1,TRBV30,CAWGGQGNQPQHF,TGTGCCTGGGGGGGACAGGGGAATCAGCCCCAGCATTTT
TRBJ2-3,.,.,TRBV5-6,CASSPLFEGLTSTDTQYF,TGTGCCAGCAGCCCGTTATTTGAGGGTCTCACTAGCACAGATACGCAGTATTTT
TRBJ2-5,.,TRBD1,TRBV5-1,CASSLMTGGAGETQYF,TGCGCCAGCAGCTTGATGACAGGGGGCGCGGGAGAGACCCAGTACTTC
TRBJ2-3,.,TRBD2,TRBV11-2,CASSSGLAGGTDTQYF,TGTGCCAGCAGCTCCGGACTAGCGGGAGGCACAGATACGCAGTATTTT
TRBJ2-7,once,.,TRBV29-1,CSVELYQGLYEQYF,TGCAGCGTTGAACTCTACCAGGGACTTTACGAGCAGTACTTC
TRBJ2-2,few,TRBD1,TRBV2,CASRQGASGELFF,TGTGCCAGCAGACAGGGGGCTTCCGGGGAGCTGTTTTTT
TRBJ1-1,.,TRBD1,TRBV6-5,CASSSAAGGKAFF,TGTGCCAGCAGTTCCGCCGCAGGGGGGAAAGCTTTCTTT
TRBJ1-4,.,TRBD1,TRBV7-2,CASTQTTGGILEKLFF,TGTGCCAGCACCCAAACTACAGGGGGTATATTGGAAAAACTGTTTTTT
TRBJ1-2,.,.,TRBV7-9,CASSSHPTGMDYGYTF,TGTGCCAGCAGCTCCCACCCCACAGGGATGGACTATGGCTACACCTTC
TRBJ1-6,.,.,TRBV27,CASRHIPRDSPLHF,TGTGCCAGCCGTCATATTCCTCGCGATTCACCCCTCCACTTT
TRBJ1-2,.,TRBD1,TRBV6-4,CASSNPGQGAYGYTF,TGTGCCAGCAGTAACCCGGGACAGGGGGCCTATGGCTACACCTTC
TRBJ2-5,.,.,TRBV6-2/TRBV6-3,CASSYGASVKTQYF,TGTGCCAGCAGTTACGGGGCTAGCGTAAAGACCCAGTACTTC
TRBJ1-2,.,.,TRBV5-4,CASSPAPTDTNYGYTF,TGTGCCAGCAGCCCCGCCCCCACCGACACCAACTATGGCTACACCTTC
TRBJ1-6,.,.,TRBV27,CASSLEGRQNSPLHF,TGTGCCAGCAGTTTGGAAGGCAGACAGAATTCACCCCTCCACTTT
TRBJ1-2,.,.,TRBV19,CASSTTGIYGYTF,TGTGCCAGTAGTACGACCGGGATCTATGGCTACACCTTC
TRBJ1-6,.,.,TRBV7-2,CASSLTAPTRSSYNSPLHF,TGTGCCAGCAGCTTGACCGCGCCTACAAGGAGCTCCTATAATTCACCCCTCCACTTT
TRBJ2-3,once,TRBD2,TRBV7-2,CASSPGGRDTQYF,TGTGCCAGCAGCCCCGGGGGGAGAGATACGCAGTATTTT
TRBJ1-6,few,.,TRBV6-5,CASSGGRGSPLHF,TGTGCCAGCAGCGGGGGTCGAGGTTCACCCCTCCACTTT
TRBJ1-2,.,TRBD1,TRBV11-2,CASSWGTDYGYTF,TGTGCCAGCAGCTGGGGGACAGACTATGGCTACACCTTC
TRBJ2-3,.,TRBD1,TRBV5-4,CASRLMGTGKEYTQYF,TGTGCCAGCAGACTAATGGGGACAGGGAAGGAATACACGCAGTATTTT
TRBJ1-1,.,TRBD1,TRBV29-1,CSVAPGQGVMVTEAFF,TGCAGCGTTGCCCCAGGACAGGGGGTCATGGTCACTGAAGCTTTCTTT
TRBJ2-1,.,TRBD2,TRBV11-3,CASSLGTSGMNEQFF,TGTGCCAGCAGCTTAGGGACTAGCGGTATGAATGAGCAGTTCTTC
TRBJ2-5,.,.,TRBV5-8,CAGAGAETQYF,TGTGCCGGTGCGGGGGCTGAGACCCAGTACTTC
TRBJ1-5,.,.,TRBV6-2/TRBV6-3,CASSYRGTFFGQPQHF,TGTGCCAGCAGTTACCGCGGGACGTTTTTCGGTCAGCCCCAGCATTTT
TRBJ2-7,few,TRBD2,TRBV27,CASRTSLAGAYEQYF,TGTGCCAGCCGGACGAGTTTAGCGGGGGCCTACGAGCAGTACTTC
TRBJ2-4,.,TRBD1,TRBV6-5,CASSSGQPKNIQYF,TGTGCCAGCAGTTCGGGACAGCCGAAAAACATTCAGTACTTC
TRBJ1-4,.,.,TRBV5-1,CASSPGSRGEKLFF,TGCGCCAGCAGCCCCGGGTCCAGAGGAGAAAAACTGTTTTTT
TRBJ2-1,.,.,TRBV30,CAWSGWGAYNEQFF,TGTGCCTGGAGTGGTTGGGGGGCCTACAATGAGCAGTTCTTC
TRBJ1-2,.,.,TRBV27,CASRRRTGEGYGYTF,TGTGCCAGCAGGAGGAGAACCGGGGAGGGGTATGGCTACACCTTC
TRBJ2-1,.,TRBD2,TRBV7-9,CASSKTSGAYNEQFF,TGTGCCAGCAGCAAGACTAGCGGGGCTTACAATGAGCAGTTCTTC
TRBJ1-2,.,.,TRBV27,CASSLLSGANYGYTF,TGTGCCAGCAGTCTCCTCAGTGGAGCTAACTATGGCTACACCTTC
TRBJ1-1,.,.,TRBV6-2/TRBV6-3,CASSYTVNEINTEAFF,TGTGCCAGCAGTTATACCGTAAACGAGATCAACACTGAAGCTTTCTTT
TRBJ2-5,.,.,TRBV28,CATSQETQYF,TGTGCCACCAGCCAGGAGACCCAGTACTTC
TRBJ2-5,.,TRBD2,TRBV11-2,CASSLSSGDRETQYF,TGTGCCAGCAGCTTATCTAGCGGGGACCGAGAGACCCAGTACTTC
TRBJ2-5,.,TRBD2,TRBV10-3,CAIRTSGETQYF,TGTGCCATCAGAACTAGCGGCGAGACCCAGTACTTC
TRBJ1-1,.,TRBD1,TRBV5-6,CASSLPVTGFEAFF,TGTGCCAGCAGCTTGCCCGTGACAGGGTTTGAAGCTTTCTTT
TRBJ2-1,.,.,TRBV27,CASSPRLDNEQFF,TGTGCCAGCAGTCCCAGACTAGACAATGAGCAGTTCTTC
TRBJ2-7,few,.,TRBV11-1,CASSLDSYEQYF,TGTGCCAGCAGCTTGGACAGCTACGAGCAGTACTTC
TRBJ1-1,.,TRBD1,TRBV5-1,CASSLRTGSAEAFF,TGCGCCAGCAGCTTGAGGACAGGGAGCGCTGAAGCTTTCTTT
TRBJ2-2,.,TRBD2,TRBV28,CASSSGGSGTGELFF,TGTGCCAGCAGTTCGGGAGGGAGCGGGACCGGGGAGCTGTTTTTT
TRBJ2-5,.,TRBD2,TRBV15,CATSRDSQGLAGSLSETQYF,TGTGCCACCAGCAGAGATTCCCAAGGACTAGCGGGATCGCTAAGCGAGACCCAGTACTTC
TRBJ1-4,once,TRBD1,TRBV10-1,CASSEGQGKLFF,TGCGCCAGCAGTGAGGGACAGGGAAAACTGTTTTTT
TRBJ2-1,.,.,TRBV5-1,CASSLAISRLGDNEQFF,TGCGCCAGCAGCTTGGCCATTTCGAGACTGGGTGACAATGAGCAGTTCTTC
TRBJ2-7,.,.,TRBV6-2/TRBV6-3,CASSRGAASAAYEQYF,TGTGCCAGCAGTCGGGGGGCGGCCAGCGCCGCCTACGAGCAGTACTTC